This entry lists 22 T cell receptor beta chains sequenced from one sample in a study of tumor-infiltrating lymphocytes in oesophageal squamous cell carcinoma (dated by TCRdb to the mid-2010s). Libraries were prepared through PCR. TCRdb lists the instrument as Illumina HiSeq 2000. TCRdb redid the processing of the public reads, applying fastp at Q25 and MiXCR, and retained in-frame beta chains. Under each unique CDR3 protein, matching rows form one entry showing the most common genes and DNA. In this sample the table shows about 10,000 distinct CDR3 sequences, under 70% of which occur a single time. The ten top clones hold around a quarter of the sample. What was sequenced was esophageal tumor tissue. The receptors were sampled from a female donor with esophageal squamous cell carcinoma.

By proportion, this clonotype is medium-sized. This may come from a read error, since a much larger clone is one base off. V is TRBV7-2 and J is TRBJ2-5, with D perhaps matching TRBD2 (7 bases). The V end was cut by 6 bases, the J end by 11 bases, with 16 bases between. The CDR3 is 12 residues long. Per germline, CDR1 SGHTA and CDR2 FQGNSA. This chain's CDR3 is CASSWGGGSQYF. In nucleotides, the CDR3 is TGTGCCAGCAGTTGGGGGGGGGGCTCGCAGTACTTC.

This clonotype was counted a single time. V is TRBV7-3 and J is TRBJ2-7; TRBD2 matches at 8 bases. The J call may not be correct, given that the DNA end is closer to TRBJ2-5. Germline-derived CDR1 and CDR2 are SGHTA and FQGTGA. The CDR3 contains 14 residues. The CDR3 coding sequence is TGTGCCAGCAGCCCTCAAGCGGGAGAGGAGACCCAGTACTTC. Its protein product is CASSPQAGEETQYF.

This clonotype was picked up one time. The rearrangement links TRBV7-9 to TRBJ2-2; unclear D gene. CDR1 and CDR2 from the germline V gene are SEHNR and FQNEAQ (reference sequence). The CDR3 spans 15 residues. V shed 1 base and J shed 5 bases, with 11 bases lying between them. Here the CDR3 reads CASSLGTVLTGELFF. DNA for the CDR3: TGTGCCAGCAGCTTAGGGACCGTACTAACCGGGGAGCTGTTTTTT.

This chain connects TRBV24-1 to TRBJ2-3, with 11 bases fitting TRBD2. The CDR3 sequence is 14 residues long. Unmatched junction bases numbered 4, after V lost 9 bases and J lost 3 bases. CDR1 is KGHDR and CDR2 is SFDVKD in the germline V gene. The CDR3 nucleotides are TGTGCCACCCGGGGACTAGCGGAGACAGATACGCAGTATTTT. The encoded protein is CATRGLAETDTQYF.

The J gene is TRBJ2-7, the V gene TRBV7-8, with 7 bases fitting TRBD1. The CDR3 is 15 residues long. CDR1 and CDR2 (germline): SGHVS, FQNEAQ. The V segment lost 4 bases and the J segment 0 bases; nucleotides outside the gene matches: 6. This CDR3 is CASSSRQGPSYEQYF. CDR3 bases: TGTGCCAGCAGCTCTCGACAGGGTCCCTCCTACGAGCAGTACTTC.

This clonotype occurred once. The V call is TRBV7-8, the J call TRBJ2-5; D gene uncertain. TRBJ2-1 matches the DNA end more closely, so the J call is doubtful. CDR1 and CDR2 (germline): SGHVS, FQNEAQ. The CDR3 has 14 amino acids. The CDR3 sequence: CASSLTDNYNEQFF. The CDR3 bases are TGTGCCAGCAGCTTAACCGACAACTACAATGAGCAGTTCTTC.

This chain uses TRBV7-6 with TRBJ2-5; D may be TRBD1 (5 bases). Trimming removed 1 base at V and 0 bases at J, with 12 bases between. Germline-derived CDR1 and CDR2 are SGHVS and FNYEAQ. This CDR3 is built from 16 residues. CDR3 DNA sequence: TGTGCCAGCAGCTTAGAGCCAGGGCGTAACCAAGAGACCCAGTACTTC. Translation gives CASSLEPGRNQETQYF.

This clonotype was observed many times. CDR3: CASSLGGALQETQYF. CDR3 nucleotide sequence: TGTGCCAGCAGCTTGGGTGGGGCCCTCCAAGAGACCCAGTACTTC. The V call is TRBV5-6, the J call TRBJ2-5; possibly TRBD1 for D (5 bases). The V gene's germline CDR1 is SGHDT and CDR2 YYEEEE. Trimming took off 0 bases at V and 1 base at J, with 10 bases between the two ends. The CDR3 covers 15 residues.

The chain recombines TRBV12-3 or TRBV12-4 with TRBJ2-7, with TRBD1 matching over 8 bases. The end of the DNA is better explained by TRBJ2-5, so the J call may be wrong. This CDR3 region has 14 residues. The CDR3 DNA sequence: TGTGCCAGCAGCCAACAGGGGGGTCGGGAGACCCAGTACTTC. Translated: CASSQQGGRETQYF.

The chain recombines TRBV6-5 with TRBJ2-3, with TRBD1 matching 9 bases. V lost 9 bases to trimming and J lost 4 bases; unmatched junction nucleotides: 5. Germline loops: CDR1 MNHEY, CDR2 SVGAGI. There are 13 residues in the CDR3. DNA for the CDR3: TGTGCCAGTAAACAGGGGGCATCAGATACGCAGTATTTT. Translation gives CASKQGASDTQYF.

The chain recombines TRBV7-9 with TRBJ2-6; possibly TRBD2 for D (8 bases). V was cut by 5 bases and J by 3 bases, with 17 bases left in between. This CDR3 is built from 17 residues. Germline V lookup: CDR1 SEHNR, CDR2 FQNEAQ (reference sequence). Here the CDR3 reads CASSRQGLGLGANVLTF. The CDR3 DNA sequence: TGTGCCAGCAGCCGACAGGGACTAGGGCTTGGGGCCAACGTCCTGACTTTC.

The rearrangement uses TRBV5-1 and TRBJ2-1; D is perhaps TRBD1 (5 bases). The CDR3 consists of 14 residues. Germline assignment: CDR1 SGHRS and CDR2 YFSETQ. The V gene lost 3 bases and the J gene lost 9 bases, with 16 bases spanning the gap. CDR3 loop: CASSSQGPQVEQFF. The DNA for the CDR3 is TGCGCCAGCAGCTCCCAGGGTCCCCAAGTTGAGCAGTTCTTC.

J is TRBJ2-3 and V is TRBV7-3; TRBD2 aligns across 7 bases. The DNA end is more similar to TRBJ2-1, so the J call may be wrong. This CDR3 spans 17 amino acids. Per the germline V gene, CDR1 is SGHTA and CDR2 is FQGTGA. The CDR3 spells CASSLRGRGDLMEAQFF. CDR3 coding DNA: TGTGCCAGCAGCTTGAGGGGACGGGGGGACCTCATGGAAGCGCAGTTCTTC.

This clonotype showed up just a few times. The genes are TRBV7-3 and TRBJ2-1; TRBD2 is a possible D gene (5 bases). The DNA end is more similar to TRBJ2-7, so the J call may be wrong. Germline V gene sequence: CDR1 SGHTA, CDR2 FQGTGA. The CDR3 has 13 residues. The CDR3 reads CASSLGTGYEQYF. The CDR3 coding sequence is TGTGCCAGCAGCTTAGGTACGGGGTACGAGCAGTACTTC.

This clonotype was recorded only once. The chain is built from TRBV28 and TRBJ2-5; D may be TRBD2 (6 bases). Trimming pared 10 bases from V and 11 bases from J, leaving 26 bases between. Germline V CDR1 and CDR2: MDHEN, SYDVKM. The CDR3 has 14 amino acids. CDR3 sequence (DNA): TGTGCCACCTATGGGGGGACGGTTGCTTGGGAGCAGTACTTC. This gives the protein CATYGGTVAWEQYF.

The chain is built from TRBV12-3 or TRBV12-4 and TRBJ2-1; 13 bases align to TRBD2. Unmatched junction bases numbered 8, after V lost 3 bases and J lost 6 bases. The CDR3 runs to 17 residues. In DNA, the CDR3 is TGTGCCAGCAGTTTTAGGGCTACTAGCGGGAGGGCCAATGAGCAGTTCTTC. Protein product: CASSFRATSGRANEQFF.

As concerns this clonotype: The junction shows a germline mismatch at one end, possibly a read error. The rearrangement joins TRBV7-6 to TRBJ2-2, with D uncertain. CDR1 SGHVS and CDR2 FNYEAQ come from the germline V gene. The CDR3 contains 12 residues. DNA of the CDR3: TGTGCTAGCAGCCATCCTCGAGGGGAGCTGTTTTTT. Its translation: CASSHPRGELFF.

There are many counts of this clonotype. The CDR3 loop reads CASSGRYTGELFF. Written as DNA, the CDR3 is TGTGCCAGCAGTGGCCGGTACACCGGGGAGCTGTTTTTT. The chain employs TRBV28 and TRBJ2-2, with unresolved D. Germline V lookup: CDR1 MDHEN, CDR2 SYDVKM. This CDR3 contains 13 residues. V shed 5 bases and J shed 3 bases, with 7 bases lying between them.

The rearrangement links TRBV6-1 to TRBJ2-3; D is uncertain. Per the germline V gene, CDR1 is MNHNS and CDR2 is SASEGT. CDR3 size: 13 residues. Trimming removed 7 bases from V and 2 bases from J, with 10 bases in between. The CDR3 region is CASMWDSTDTQYF. The CDR3 region has the DNA TGTGCCAGCATGTGGGATTCCACAGATACGCAGTATTTT.

There are a few counts of this clonotype. As the CDR3 is not closed by the conserved phenylalanine or tryptophan, this likely results from a read error. It is unclear where the CDR3 begins or ends on the DNA, so no DNA is shown, and the CDR3 is as TCRdb lists it. The rearrangement uses TRBV6-5 and TRBJ2-6; TRBD1 reflects the table's D call only, with no check against the DNA. CDR1 is MNHEY, CDR2 SVGAGI, per germline. The CDR3 sequence runs 13 residues, both termini included. The CDR3 sequence is CASTAKNIQYFGA.

The CDR3 reads CASSPHPRGSSNEQFF. The CDR3 region has the DNA TGTGCCAGCAGCCCCCATCCCCGCGGGAGTAGCAATGAGCAGTTCTTC. V gene TRBV12-3 or TRBV12-4 combines with J gene TRBJ2-7; TRBD2 aligns across 7 bases. The DNA end is more similar to TRBJ2-1, so the J call may be wrong. CDR3 size: 16 residues.

Details on this clonotype: The junction departs from germline at one end; a sequencing error may be responsible. J is TRBJ2-2 and V is TRBV7-6; tentative D call: TRBD2 (5 bases). CDR3 length equals 13 residues. Germline CDR1 is SGHVS and CDR2 is FNYEAQ. Written as DNA, the CDR3 is TGTGCTAGCAGCTTAGCGCACACCGGGGAGCTGTTTTTT. Its protein is CASSLAHTGELFF.